The rows below give T cell receptor beta chains drawn from one sample of a study of T cell responses to AZD1222 COVID-19 vaccine. Clones were sequenced by immunoSEQ multiplex PCR, and TCRdb holds only the in-frame ones, with some missing. The table lists 150,000 or so clones, under 95% of them singletons. Sample: peripheral blood, taken on day 0 of AZD1222 vaccination. These receptor sequences come from an adult in good health. CDR3s include the opening cysteine and the closing phenylalanine or tryptophan. A D gene is named only where the DNA matches it firmly. Not all rows give a size; the values are once, few, many and, for expanded clones, a class.

>NA|once|TRBV30|TRBJ2-3
CAYDGANTDTQYF
TGTGCCTACGACGGGGCCAACACAGATACGCAGTATTTT
>NA|NA|TRBV27|TRBJ2-1
CASSSLQGSPDNEQFF
TGTGCCAGCAGTTCCCTTCAGGGTAGCCCAGACAATGAGCAGTTCTTC
>TRBD1|NA|TRBV7-9|TRBJ1-2
CASSRDREHGYTF
TGTGCCAGCAGCCGGGACAGGGAGCATGGCTACACCTTC
>TRBD2|NA|TRBV19|TRBJ2-7
CASSMGLLAGGLGSEQYF
TGTGCCAGTAGTATGGGGCTTCTAGCGGGAGGGCTCGGAAGCGAGCAGTACTTC
>NA|once|TRBV5-8|TRBJ1-5
CASSLAGDSNQPQHF
TGTGCCAGCAGCTTGGCTGGGGACAGCAATCAGCCCCAGCATTTT
>NA|NA|TRBV5-6|TRBJ2-7
CASSLEPGSPYEQYF
TGTGCCAGCAGCTTAGAACCGGGATCCCCCTACGAGCAGTACTTC
>TRBD2|NA|TRBV7-8|TRBJ2-3
CASSLGLGADTQYF
TGTGCCAGCAGCTTGGGACTAGGAGCAGATACGCAGTATTTT
>NA|NA|TRBV9|TRBJ2-7
CASSATGFEQYF
TGTGCCAGCAGCGCAACAGGGTTCGAGCAGTACTTC
>NA|NA|TRBV7-7|TRBJ2-1
CASSLGTQGEQFF
TGTGCTAGCAGCTTAGGTACCCAGGGAGAGCAGTTCTTC
>NA|NA|TRBV6-5|TRBJ1-1
CASSYLRQTEAFF
TGTGCCAGCAGTTACCTAAGACAAACTGAAGCTTTCTTT
>TRBD1|NA|TRBV4-1|TRBJ1-4
CASSQVVFTQGGEKLFF
TGCGCCAGCAGCCAAGTCGTTTTCACACAGGGGGGTGAAAAACTGTTTTTT
>NA|NA|TRBV5-1|TRBJ1-3
CASSLVPSNTIYF
TGCGCCAGCAGCTTGGTACCCTCGAACACCATATATTTT
>NA|NA|TRBV6-5|TRBJ1-2
CASTGALQGYTF
TGTGCCAGCACTGGGGCTCTCCAGGGCTACACCTTC
>TRBD2|NA|TRBV7-9|TRBJ2-4
CASSLVTSGLAKNIQYF
TGTGCCAGCAGCTTAGTGACTAGCGGACTAGCCAAAAACATTCAGTACTTC
>NA|once|TRBV6-2/TRBV6-3|TRBJ1-2
CASSPQGFYGYTF
TGTGCCAGCAGCCCACAGGGCTTCTATGGCTACACCTTC
>TRBD2|NA|TRBV2|TRBJ2-1
CASRGTSGTYYNEQFF
TGTGCCAGCAGAGGGACTAGCGGGACCTATTACAATGAGCAGTTCTTC
>NA|NA|TRBV27|TRBJ1-3
CASRFSGPGNTIYF
TGTGCCAGCAGATTTTCAGGGCCTGGAAACACCATATATTTT
>NA|NA|TRBV24-1|TRBJ1-2
CATSDTGGGADGYTF
TGTGCCACCAGCGATACGGGCGGGGGCGCGGATGGCTACACCTTC
>NA|once|TRBV20-1|TRBJ1-1
CSASSRAAEAFF
TGCAGTGCTAGTTCCAGGGCCGCTGAAGCTTTCTTT
>NA|NA|TRBV2|TRBJ1-4
CASSPRPNEKLFF
TGTGCCAGCAGTCCCCGGCCTAATGAAAAACTGTTTTTT
>NA|once|TRBV30|TRBJ2-7
CAWSTNYEQYF
TGTGCCTGGAGTACCAACTACGAGCAGTACTTC
>NA|NA|TRBV7-3|TRBJ2-7
CASSLNAGHYEQYF
TGTGCCAGCAGCTTAAATGCGGGACACTACGAGCAGTACTTC
>NA|NA|TRBV12-3/TRBV12-4|TRBJ2-5
CASQRGGGETQYF
TGTGCCAGCCAACGGGGAGGCGGGGAGACCCAGTACTTC
>NA|NA|TRBV5-1|TRBJ2-7
CASSAVEGGYEQYF
TGCGCCAGCAGCGCCGTTGAAGGGGGCTACGAGCAGTACTTC
>NA|NA|TRBV7-3|TRBJ2-1
CASSLGRGEQFF
TGTGCCAGCAGCTTAGGAAGGGGTGAGCAGTTCTTC
>NA|few|TRBV2|TRBJ2-7
CASSPNRSYEQYF
TGTGCCAGCAGCCCGAACAGGAGCTACGAGCAGTACTTC
>TRBD2|NA|TRBV5-6|TRBJ2-1
CASSLGSSGRGHEQFF
TGTGCCAGCAGCTTGGGATCTAGCGGGAGGGGACATGAGCAGTTCTTC
>NA|NA|TRBV6-5|TRBJ1-3
CASIKIQVLGNTIYF
TGTGCCAGCATCAAGATACAGGTTCTCGGAAACACCATATATTTT
>NA|once|TRBV19|TRBJ1-5
CASTGAHPQPQHF
TGTGCCAGTACCGGGGCGCACCCTCAGCCCCAGCATTTT
>NA|NA|TRBV2|TRBJ1-1
CASREGTNTEAFF
TGTGCCAGCAGGGAGGGGACGAACACTGAAGCTTTCTTT
>TRBD1|NA|TRBV9|TRBJ1-2
CASSEQDRVSGGYTF
TGTGCCAGCAGCGAACAGGACAGGGTGTCGGGTGGCTACACCTTC
>NA|NA|TRBV6-5|TRBJ1-4
CASLNEKLFF
TGTGCCAGCCTTAATGAAAAACTGTTTTTT
>NA|few|TRBV5-1|TRBJ1-4
CASSSEAQLNEKLFF
TGCGCCAGCAGCTCGGAGGCACAGTTGAATGAAAAACTGTTTTTT
>NA|NA|TRBV5-4|TRBJ2-3
CAPGRWGADTQYF
TGTGCCCCCGGCCGCTGGGGGGCAGATACGCAGTATTTT
>NA|NA|TRBV4-3|TRBJ2-2
CASSQGSAGDTGELFF
TGCGCCAGCAGCCAAGGATCCGCAGGGGACACCGGGGAGCTGTTTTTT
>NA|NA|TRBV19|TRBJ1-1
CATWGPGAFF
TGTGCCACCTGGGGGCCGGGGGCTTTCTTT
>TRBD1|NA|TRBV5-5|TRBJ1-5
CASSFKEGQGNQPQHF
TGTGCCAGCAGCTTTAAGGAGGGACAGGGCAATCAGCCCCAGCATTTT
>NA|NA|TRBV6-5|TRBJ1-3
CASRERPGNTIYF
TGTGCCAGCAGGGAGCGGCCTGGAAACACCATATATTTT
>NA|NA|TRBV7-9|TRBJ1-1
CASSLGQALMNTEAFF
TGTGCCAGCAGCTTAGGTCAGGCTTTAATGAACACTGAAGCTTTCTTT
>NA|NA|TRBV6-2/TRBV6-3|TRBJ2-7
CASSWGDRIYEQYF
TGTGCCAGCAGTTGGGGGGATAGGATCTACGAGCAGTACTTC
>NA|NA|TRBV19|TRBJ1-5
CASSIQDRYPNQPQHF
TGTGCCAGTAGTATCCAGGACCGCTACCCCAATCAGCCCCAGCATTTT
>NA|NA|TRBV30|TRBJ1-5
CAWSIRQGNQPQHF
TGTGCCTGGAGTATTCGACAGGGCAATCAGCCCCAGCATTTT
>NA|NA|TRBV7-9|TRBJ1-5
CASSLGPGFMHF
TGTGCCAGCAGCTTAGGTCCGGGGTTCATGCATTTT
>NA|NA|TRBV6-5|TRBJ1-2
CASSYSSAGRGGYTF
TGTGCCAGCAGTTACTCGTCGGCAGGGAGGGGTGGCTACACCTTC
>TRBD2|NA|TRBV25-1|TRBJ2-1
CASKGLAGVYNEQFF
TGTGCCAGCAAAGGACTAGCGGGGGTATACAATGAGCAGTTCTTC
>NA|NA|TRBV19|TRBJ1-1
CASSMRTLNTEAFF
TGTGCCAGTAGTATGAGGACATTGAACACTGAAGCTTTCTTT